Presented here are 4 T cell receptor beta chains from one specimen sequenced in a study of CD8 T cells in Susac syndrome. Random hexamers were used to reverse transcribe the RNA input (about 0.5 to 1 ug). TCRdb reprocessed the immunoSEQ multiplex PCR reads via MiXCR and lists one record per CDR3 protein. The table includes some 100,000 distinct CDR3 sequences, around 96% detected once. Sequencing was performed on CD8+ T cells from PBMCs. These receptors were taken from a human donor with Susac syndrome.

In DNA, the CDR3 is TGTGCCACCAGCAATTCTGGGCTGGAGACCCAGTACTTC. It codes for CATSNSGLETQYF. This chain joins TRBV15 and TRBJ2-5; no firm D call. V was cut by 4 bases and J by 5 bases, with 11 bases left in between. CDR1 LNHNV and CDR2 YYDKDF come from the germline V gene (reference sequence). The CDR3 has 13 residues.

As DNA, the CDR3 is TGCGCCAGCAGCTTGACGGGGACAGGGGATGGCTACACCTTC. Its translation is CASSLTGTGDGYTF. The chain links TRBV5-1 to TRBJ1-2; 10 nucleotides agree with TRBD1. CDR1 SGHRS and CDR2 YFSETQ come from the germline V gene. This CDR3 has 14 residues. With 1 base clipped from V and 6 bases from J, the junction kept 3 bases outside the gene matches.

The chain is built from TRBV3-1 and TRBJ2-7, with 11 nucleotides matching TRBD1. CDR1 LGHDT and CDR2 YNNKEL come from the germline V gene (reference sequence). The V segment lost 4 bases and the J segment 5 bases; nucleotides outside the gene matches: 7. CDR3 length: 15 amino acids. The CDR3 protein is CASSPMGTGGDEQYF. The CDR3 DNA reads TGTGCCAGCAGCCCGATGGGGACAGGGGGGGACGAGCAGTACTTC.

The rearrangement joins TRBV9 to TRBJ2-6; perhaps TRBD1 as D (6 bases). Germline CDR1 SGDLS, CDR2 YYNGEE. Deletions cut 4 bases from V and 4 bases from J, with 18 bases between. This CDR3 region has 17 residues. CDR3 DNA: TGTGCCAGCAGCTCTCGGGTGGGGGACAAGGGGGCCAACGTCCTGACTTTC. This gives the protein CASSSRVGDKGANVLTF.